This T cell receptor beta chain came from a study of early T cells in non-severe SARS-CoV-2 infection. Overall study context: It was bulk RNA from unsorted whole blood that was sequenced, and the chains were unpaired. Study observations and caveats: There was a bias toward anti-spike CD8 responses in VDJdb matching, which missed private and CD4 specificities.

In the library, individual cDNA molecules carried attached unique molecular identifiers. TCRdb processed the 5' RACE reads anew with MiXCR; each CDR3 protein has one entry. Among tens of thousands of distinct CDR3 sequences, 20% were seen once, and the ten largest hold approximately 15%. This clonotype has a handful of counts. Its specificity is unknown. The V end was cut by 4 bases, the J end by 5 bases, with 10 bases between. The germline CDR1 and CDR2 sequences are KGHSH and LQKENI. The CDR3 is made up of 13 amino acids. The TCR was taken from an adult who was a healthcare worker with PCR-confirmed SARS-CoV-2 infection or an uninfected control (not recorded which). Source: whole blood, taken at baseline. The V gene is TRBV18, the J gene TRBJ2-3; D gene ambiguous. As DNA, the CDR3 is TGTGCCAGCTCACTGCAGACAAGAGATACGCAGTATTTT. This gives the protein CASSLQTRDTQYF.